Listed here are 27 T cell receptor beta chains from one sample, sequenced in a study of blood T cell repertoires in COVID-19. The table came from immunoSEQ multiplex PCR; TCRdb's copy has only in-frame clones and leaves some out. The profile shows a few hundred thousand clones, 80% to 90% of them singletons. The sample taken for sequencing was peripheral blood. These receptors originate from a woman in her 70s with acute or convalescent COVID-19.

This chain uses TRBV14 with TRBJ1-6; TRBD1 aligns across 8 bases. The CDR3 length is 14 residues. The trim removed 3 bases at V and 7 bases at J, leaving 2 bases unmatched. CDR1 is SGHDN and CDR2 is FVKESK in the germline V gene. Here the CDR3 reads CASSQGQANSPLHF. CDR3 coding DNA: TGTGCCAGCAGCCAGGGACAGGCAAATTCACCCCTCCACTTT.

The rearrangement joins TRBV5-4 to TRBJ1-2; a possible D gene is TRBD1 (5 bases). This CDR3 has 14 amino acids. V lost 2 bases and J 0 bases, leaving 8 bases between the germline ends. Germline assignment: CDR1 SGHNT and CDR2 YYREEE (reference sequence). DNA for the CDR3: TGTGCCAGCAGCTTAGGACAAGCTAACTATGGCTACACCTTC. It yields the protein CASSLGQANYGYTF.

The V and J genes are TRBV12-3 or TRBV12-4 and TRBJ1-2, with D possibly TRBD1 on 5 matching bases. Between the trimmed V and J ends, which lost 5 bases and 4 bases, there was a span of 11 bases. CDR3 length equals 13 residues. The CDR3, as DNA: TGTGCCAGCAGTCCTGACAGCTTCTATGGCTACACCTTC. Amino acid sequence: CASSPDSFYGYTF.

The chain combines TRBV10-1 with TRBJ2-1; TRBD1 is a possible D gene (6 bases). The V end lost 6 bases, the J end lost 9 bases, and 18 bases lay between the germline ends. Germline V gene data show CDR1 as WNHNN and CDR2 as SYGVQD (reference sequence). There are 14 residues in the CDR3. CDR3 coding DNA: TGCGCCAGCAGCCCGCACAGGGAGACGGGTGAGCAGTTCTTC. As protein: CASSPHRETGEQFF.

The genes are TRBV2 and TRBJ2-5; D possibly corresponds to TRBD1 (6 bases). The germline CDR1 and CDR2 sequences are SNHLY and FYNNEI. The CDR3 is 15 amino acids. Deletions cut 7 bases from V and 2 bases from J, with 17 bases between. Here the CDR3 DNA reads TGTGCCAGCAAAGTTCAAACAGGGCGGCAAGAGACCCAGTACTTC. Translation gives CASKVQTGRQETQYF.

This chain connects TRBV7-3 to TRBJ2-3; 9 bases map to TRBD2. V shed 3 bases, J shed 0 bases, and the junction held 1 base outside the gene matches. The CDR3 is 15 amino acids. Germline CDR1 is SGHTA and CDR2 is FQGTGA. In DNA, the CDR3 is TGTGCCAGCAGCTTTAGCGGGGGAAGCACAGATACGCAGTATTTT. Protein product: CASSFSGGSTDTQYF.

The chain uses TRBV3-1 (or the pseudogene TRBV3-2) and TRBJ2-3; 12 bases match TRBD1. The V gene end was trimmed by 1 base and the J gene end by 4 bases; junction bases not matched to a gene: 6. This CDR3 has 17 amino acids. Germline CDR1 reads LGHDT; CDR2 reads YNNKEL (reference sequence). This CDR3 is CASSQAWDRGPSDTQYF. The CDR3 DNA reads as TGTGCCAGCAGCCAAGCCTGGGACAGGGGGCCTTCAGATACGCAGTATTTT.

The chain is built from TRBV4-2 and TRBJ1-1; D unresolved. Trimming took 0 bases from V and 3 from J, leaving 8 bases between them. The germline gives CDR1 LGHNA, CDR2 YNFKEQ. The CDR3 sequence is 14 residues long. CDR3 nucleotide sequence: TGTGCCAGCAGCCAAGATCTGCGGGACACTGAAGCTTTCTTT. Protein: CASSQDLRDTEAFF.

The rearrangement joins TRBV3-1 (or the pseudogene TRBV3-2) to TRBJ2-6; the match to TRBD1 covers 7 bases. CDR3 length: 14 amino acids. Per germline, CDR1 LGHDT and CDR2 YNNKEL (reference sequence). V lost 6 bases to trimming and J lost 2 bases; unmatched junction nucleotides: 1. CDR3 in DNA: TGTGCCAGCAGTCAGGGGGCTGGGGCCAACGTCCTGACTTTC. This translates into CASSQGAGANVLTF.

V usage is TRBV2 and J usage is TRBJ2-3; 7 bases are shared with TRBD1. The ends lost 5 bases at V and 2 bases at J; junction bases unmatched: 7. This CDR3 is 15 amino acids long. Per the germline V gene, CDR1 is SNHLY and CDR2 is FYNNEI. The CDR3 loop reads CASSFYRGSTDTQYF. Here the CDR3 DNA reads TGTGCCAGCAGTTTTTACAGGGGTTCCACAGATACGCAGTATTTT.

This rearrangement joins TRBV11-3 to TRBJ2-2; the D is unclear. The CDR3 length is 14 residues. V lost 5 bases and J 8 bases, leaving 15 bases between the germline ends. The germline V gene encodes CDR1 SGHNT and CDR2 YENEEA. The CDR3, as DNA: TGTGCCAGCAGCCCTGGAGAGCTGTGGGGGGAGCTGTTTTTT. Its protein product is CASSPGELWGELFF. The whole variable domain, remainder taken from reference TRBV11-3 and TRBJ2-2, is EAGVVQSPRYKIIEKKQPVAFWCNPISGHNTLYWYLQNLGQGPELLIRYENEEAVDDSQLPKDRFSAERLKGVDSTLKIQPAELGDSAVYLCASSPGELWGELFFGEGSRLTVL.

The chain uses TRBV6-1 and TRBJ1-2, with D perhaps TRBD1 (6 bases). Trimming cost V 0 bases and J 4 bases, with 9 bases left between them. CDR3 size: 14 residues. The germline CDR1 and CDR2 sequences are MNHNS and SASEGT. The DNA of the CDR3 is TGTGCCAGCAGTGAAGCGGACAGCTTCTATGGCTACACCTTC. Its translation is CASSEADSFYGYTF.

The chain joins TRBV5-1 to TRBJ2-2, with 7 nucleotides matching TRBD1. The CDR3 runs to 15 residues. V shed 4 bases and J 5 bases; nucleotides not matched to a gene: 8. Germline CDR1 and CDR2: SGHRS and YFSETQ. CDR3 residues: CASSLTGQWTGELFF. The CDR3 bases are TGCGCCAGCAGCCTGACAGGGCAATGGACCGGGGAGCTGTTTTTT.

The rearrangement links TRBV3-1 (or the pseudogene TRBV3-2) to TRBJ2-2; 10 nucleotides match TRBD2. The J segment lost 0 bases and the V segment lost 5 bases, leaving 12 bases of the junction unmatched. CDR3 length: 19 amino acids. Per the germline V gene, CDR1 is LGHDT and CDR2 is YNNKEL (reference sequence). CDR3 DNA sequence: TGTGCCAGCAGCAGCAATAGCGGGGGGCCGTCGACGAACACCGGGGAGCTGTTTTTT. Its translation: CASSSNSGGPSTNTGELFF.

The chain uses TRBV5-4 and TRBJ2-3, with 7 bases aligning to TRBD2. J lost 3 bases, V lost 0 bases, and 7 bases had no gene match. Germline CDR1 reads SGHNT; CDR2 reads YYREEE (reference sequence). This CDR3 region has 16 residues. The CDR3 region has the DNA TGTGCCAGCAGCTTGGGAGGGAGGGTGAGGACAGATACGCAGTATTTT. Translation: CASSLGGRVRTDTQYF.

The chain carries TRBV7-6 and TRBJ2-1, with 13 bases that match TRBD2. CDR1 SGHVS and CDR2 FNYEAQ come from the germline V gene. The CDR3 has 15 residues. Trimming at V came to 5 bases and at J to 8 bases, leaving 6 bases not matched to a gene. This chain's CDR3 is CASSPRTSGGDEQFF. In DNA form, the CDR3 reads TGTGCCAGCAGCCCTCGGACTAGCGGGGGCGATGAGCAGTTCTTC.

This sequence joins TRBV5-1 and TRBJ2-7, with D maybe TRBD2 (6 bases). The CDR3 totals 13 residues. Germline loops: CDR1 SGHRS, CDR2 YFSETQ. Between the trimmed V and J ends, which lost 7 bases and 2 bases, there was a span of 13 bases. The CDR3 region has the DNA TGCGCCAGCGGGCGGGACGGTGCCTACGAGCAGTACTTC. Translating gives CASGRDGAYEQYF.

This clone is a singleton in its sample. The chain uses TRBV2 and TRBJ1-1; D may be TRBD1 (6 bases). V lost 11 bases, J lost 3 bases, and 16 bases lay in between. This CDR3 is built from 13 residues. The germline V gene has CDR1 SNHLY and CDR2 FYNNEI. The CDR3: CAGRTGLYTEAFF. The CDR3 bases are TGTGCCGGACGAACAGGGTTGTACACTGAAGCTTTCTTT.

The gene calls are TRBV6-1 and TRBJ1-6; D is uncertain. This CDR3 contains 14 residues. Per germline, CDR1 MNHNS and CDR2 SASEGT. V lost 2 bases and J 8 bases, leaving 10 bases between the germline ends. The CDR3 loop reads CASSEPRPDSPLHF. CDR3 DNA sequence: TGTGCCAGCAGTGAACCCAGGCCAGATTCACCCCTCCACTTT.

V is TRBV25-1 and J is TRBJ1-2; D remains ambiguous. Germline CDR1 reads MGHDK; CDR2 reads SYGVNS. The V end was cut by 1 base, the J end by 5 bases, with 14 bases between. This CDR3 is built from 15 residues. DNA of the CDR3: TGTGCCAGCAGTGAATCGGGAGCCGCCGTTTATGGCTACACCTTC. Translation: CASSESGAAVYGYTF.

J is TRBJ2-1 and V is TRBV11-2; 7 bases match TRBD1. The junction had 3 bases not matched to a gene; V was cut back by 3 bases and J by 7 bases. CDR1 and CDR2 from the germline V gene are SGHAT and FQNNGV. The CDR3 has 13 residues. Written as DNA, the CDR3 is TGTGCCAGCAGCTTGGGACAGCTTAATGAGCAGTTCTTC. Its protein is CASSLGQLNEQFF.

V and J are TRBV5-1 and TRBJ2-6; a weak D match, TRBD2 (6 bases). Germline assignment: CDR1 SGHRS and CDR2 YFSETQ. Trimming took off 5 bases at V and 0 bases at J, with 15 bases between the two ends. The CDR3 totals 17 residues. CDR3 protein: CASSSGDGSSGANVLTF. The CDR3 DNA is TGCGCCAGCAGTTCGGGAGATGGAAGCTCTGGGGCCAACGTCCTGACTTTC.

The chain recombines TRBV28 with TRBJ2-1, with D possibly TRBD2 on 6 matching bases. V lost 1 base to trimming and J lost 3 bases, with 10 bases between them. Germline V gene lookup returns CDR1 MDHEN and CDR2 SYDVKM. The CDR3 spans 15 residues. As DNA, the CDR3 is TGTGCCAGCAGTTTATTGGGGGGTCTCTACAATGAGCAGTTCTTC. As protein: CASSLLGGLYNEQFF. Combining the CDR3 with reference TRBV28 and TRBJ2-1 gives the whole variable domain DVKVTQSSRYLVKRTGEKVFLECVQDMDHENMFWYRQDPGLGLRLIYFSYDVKMKEKGDIPEGYSVSREKKERFSLILESASTNQTSMYLCASSLLGGLYNEQFFGPGTRLTVL.

The chain recombines TRBV6-1 with TRBJ2-1, with 12 bases fitting TRBD2. This CDR3 has 18 residues. Germline trimming cut 0 bases from V and 0 bases from J; bases unmatched to any gene: 3. Per germline, CDR1 MNHNS and CDR2 SASEGT. CDR3 region: CASSEARLAGASYNEQFF. CDR3 DNA sequence: TGTGCCAGCAGTGAAGCACGACTAGCGGGGGCCTCCTACAATGAGCAGTTCTTC.

The chain recombines TRBV2 with TRBJ1-5, with D tentatively TRBD1 (5 bases). The CDR3 spans 17 residues. The germline V gene has CDR1 SNHLY and CDR2 FYNNEI. Trimming pared 0 bases from V and 2 bases from J, leaving 14 bases between. CDR3 bases: TGTGCCAGCAGTGAAGCGCTGGAAGGGGCGGGCAATCAGCCCCAGCATTTT. This codes for CASSEALEGAGNQPQHF.

The V call is TRBV15, the J call TRBJ2-3; possible D gene TRBD1, 5 bases. The CDR3 contains 14 residues. CDR1 is LNHNV, CDR2 YYDKDF, per germline (reference sequence). The V gene lost 0 bases and the J gene lost 8 bases, with 12 bases spanning the gap. Here the CDR3 reads CATSREGAPATQYF. The CDR3 DNA is TGTGCCACCAGCAGAGAAGGGGCCCCCGCTACGCAGTATTTT.

The chain recombines TRBV19 with TRBJ1-1; D ambiguous. This CDR3 has 11 residues. V dropped 6 bases and J dropped 1 base, with 3 bases sitting between them. CDR1 is LNHDA, CDR2 SQIVND, per germline (reference sequence). The CDR3 nucleotides read TGTGCCAGTAGCTGGAACACTGAAGCTTTCTTT. It codes for CASSWNTEAFF. The entire variable domain, with the rest obtained from reference TRBV19 and TRBJ1-1, is as follows: DGGITQSPKYLFRKEGQNVTLSCEQNLNHDAMYWYRQDPGQGLRLIYYSQIVNDFQKGDIAEGYSVSREKKESFPLTVTSAQKNPTAFYLCASSWNTEAFFGQGTRLTVV.